The 16 T cell receptor beta chains below all came from one sample that was sequenced in a study of vaccination effects on CD4 cells after COVID-19. Having been cultured for around nine days, the cells underwent CD4+ T cell isolation. Vaccine administered to participants consisted of two doses of either BNT162b2 or mRNA-1273. Measured with immunoSEQ multiplex PCR; TCRdb has only the in-frame clones, and not every one. The sample records tens of thousands of clones, roughly four fifths being singletons. These receptors are not linked to any known antigen. The material was CD4+ T cells from PBMCs cultured without peptide, obtained after COVID-19 vaccination. These TCRs come from a human donor who received a COVID-19 vaccine.

V and J are TRBV19 and TRBJ1-2; TRBD1 matches at 9 bases. The CDR3 extends over 13 amino acids. Trimming took 6 bases from V and 4 from J; bases not matched to a gene: 3. Germline V gene lookup returns CDR1 LNHDA and CDR2 SQIVND (reference sequence). The chain's CDR3 is CASSPTGGYGYTF. DNA of the CDR3: TGTGCCAGTAGCCCGACAGGGGGCTATGGCTACACCTTC.

V gene TRBV15 combines with J gene TRBJ2-2; D not resolved. This CDR3 has 14 amino acids. Germline-derived CDR1 and CDR2 are LNHNV and YYDKDF (reference sequence). V lost 0 bases, J lost 6 bases, and 8 bases lay in between. CDR3 bases: TGTGCCACCAGCAGAGATCCAGGTGCCGGGGAGCTGTTTTTT. Translation: CATSRDPGAGELFF.

The chain recombines TRBV24-1 with TRBJ2-7; D gene unclear. The V gene lost 1 base and the J gene lost 3 bases, with 15 bases spanning the gap. This CDR3 region has 16 residues. From germline, CDR1 is KGHDR and CDR2 SFDVKD. This chain's CDR3 is CATSDFFGKRFYEQYV. The CDR3, as DNA: TGTGCCACCAGTGATTTTTTTGGAAAACGTTTCTACGAGCAGTACGTC.

This clone was seen more than once but under ten times. The chain is built from TRBV10-3 and TRBJ1-5; D gene unclear. Trimming cost V 6 bases and J 1 base, with 7 bases left between them. Germline CDR1 ENHRY, CDR2 SYGVKD. CDR3 length: 13 amino acids. The CDR3 spells CAIRGSSNQPQHF. DNA for the CDR3: TGTGCCATCAGGGGATCAAGCAATCAGCCCCAGCATTTT.

The V and J genes are TRBV6-2 or TRBV6-3 and TRBJ2-1; 8 bases map to TRBD2. V lost 6 bases and J lost 6; bases outside the gene matches: 10. CDR3 length: 15 amino acids. The V gene's germline CDR1 is MNHEY and CDR2 SVGEGT. The CDR3 nucleotides read TGTGCCAGCAGCTCCGCGCGGGGGGTCCTCAATGAGCAGTTCTTC. Protein product: CASSSARGVLNEQFF.

The V and J genes are TRBV20-1 and TRBJ1-1; D not resolved. This CDR3 spans 11 amino acids. The V end lost 7 bases, the J end lost 3 bases, and 9 bases lay between the germline ends. Germline V gene sequence: CDR1 DFQATT, CDR2 SNEGSKA (reference sequence). The CDR3 reads CSVRDYTEAFF. The CDR3 nucleotides are TGCAGTGTTAGGGATTACACTGAAGCTTTCTTT.

This sequence joins TRBV2 and TRBJ2-1; D gene unclear. Trimming shortened V by 4 bases and J by 0 bases, and 7 bases separated the two germline ends. The CDR3 sequence is 14 residues long. Germline values: CDR1 SNHLY, CDR2 FYNNEI. The CDR3 DNA follows: TGTGCCAGCAGTGTATCCTCCTCCTACAATGAGCAGTTCTTC. Translated: CASSVSSSYNEQFF. Full variable domain (missing parts from reference TRBV2 and TRBJ2-1): EPEVTQTPSHQVTQMGQEVILRCVPISNHLYFYWYRQILGQKVEFLVSFYNNEISEKSEIFDDQFSVERPDGSNFTLKIRSTKLEDSAMYFCASSVSSSYNEQFFGPGTRLTVL.

This chain joins TRBV10-1 and TRBJ2-5, with D hard to call. Trimming removed 0 bases at V and 2 bases at J, with 10 bases between. The CDR3 is made up of 15 amino acids. CDR1 and CDR2 (germline): WNHNN, SYGVQD (reference sequence). The CDR3 loop is CASSESTSAQETQYF. CDR3 in DNA: TGCGCCAGCAGTGAGTCTACCTCGGCTCAAGAGACCCAGTACTTC.

This chain joins TRBV6-5 and TRBJ2-5, with D possibly being TRBD1 or TRBD2 (5 bases each). Looked up from germline, CDR1 is MNHEY and CDR2 is SVGAGI. The V end lost 4 bases, the J end lost 0 bases, and 9 bases lay between the germline ends. The CDR3 totals 14 residues. The CDR3 sequence is CASSWGPNQETQYF. CDR3 in DNA: TGTGCCAGCAGTTGGGGACCCAACCAAGAGACCCAGTACTTC.

This chain uses TRBV27 with TRBJ1-1; perhaps TRBD1 as D (5 bases). CDR3 length: 15 residues. The V gene's germline CDR1 is MNHEY and CDR2 SMNVEV (reference sequence). Trimming left V 5 bases short and J 1 base short, with 14 bases between. The CDR3 is CASSPHGGKNTEAFF. In DNA form, the CDR3 reads TGTGCCAGCAGTCCCCACGGGGGAAAGAACACTGAAGCTTTCTTT.

This chain uses TRBV19 with TRBJ2-1; D is unresolved. CDR1 LNHDA and CDR2 SQIVND come from the germline V gene (reference sequence). This CDR3 has 11 residues. With 2 bases removed from V and 12 bases from J, the gap between germline ends came to 8 bases. The CDR3 protein is CASSIPAGQFF. The CDR3, as DNA: TGTGCCAGTAGTATACCCGCTGGGCAGTTCTTC.

The CDR3 bases are TGTGCCAGCAGCTTATCGAGAGATACGCAGTATTTT. Its protein is CASSLSRDTQYF. The chain links TRBV7-9 to TRBJ2-3; D uncertain. The CDR3 runs to 12 residues. Trimming removed 2 bases from V and 5 bases from J, with 5 bases in between. CDR1 is SEHNR, CDR2 FQNEAQ, per germline (reference sequence).

The V and J genes are TRBV5-4 and TRBJ1-4, with D maybe TRBD1 (6 bases). CDR3 length equals 16 residues. Trimming took off 0 bases at V and 3 bases at J, with 12 bases between the two ends. From germline, CDR1 is SGHNT and CDR2 YYREEE (reference sequence). The CDR3 region has the DNA TGTGCCAGCAGCTTGGGTACAGGGTCTTCTAATGAAAAACTGTTTTTT. Its protein product is CASSLGTGSSNEKLFF.

The V gene is TRBV18, the J gene TRBJ2-1; D is undetermined. Trimming took off 0 bases at V and 9 bases at J, with 12 bases between the two ends. The V gene's germline CDR1 is KGHSH and CDR2 LQKENI. The CDR3 is 14 amino acids. CDR3 in DNA: TGTGCCAGCTCACCACCTATATTAGCTAGTGAGCAGTTCTTC. Translated, it gives CASSPPILASEQFF. Supplemented by reference TRBV18 and TRBJ2-1, the full variable domain reads NAGVMQNPRHLVRRRGQEARLRCSPMKGHSHVYWYRQLPEEGLKFMVYLQKENIIDESGMPKERFSAEFPKEGPSILRIQQVVRGDSAAYFCASSPPILASEQFFGPGTRLTVL.

This clone has only a few counts. CDR3 protein: CAISEYQLNTGELFF. In nucleotides, the CDR3 is TGTGCCATCAGTGAGTACCAGCTGAACACCGGGGAGCTGTTTTTT. The rearrangement uses TRBV10-3 and TRBJ2-2; D is unclear. This CDR3 spans 15 amino acids. V was trimmed by 1 base and J by 1 base, leaving 7 bases between them. Germline CDR1 is ENHRY and CDR2 is SYGVKD.

V is TRBV7-3 and J is TRBJ2-3; D uncertain. The CDR3 totals 13 residues. Germline CDR1 is SGHTA and CDR2 is FQGTGA. V gave up 5 bases and J gave up 3 bases, with 9 bases separating them. The CDR3 region is CASSTPPTDTQYF. The DNA for the CDR3 is TGTGCCAGCAGCACCCCCCCGACAGATACGCAGTATTTT.